This T cell receptor (beta chain) originates from a study of T cell repertoires in cytomegalovirus infection. Across the whole study: Both CMV infection and a matching HLA type were indicated by public TCR beta signatures. Broader study findings: The study identified carriers of CMV plus the relevant HLA from cumulative public TCR beta family frequency. The ex vivo response was dominated by HLA-C-restricted CMV-specific TCR beta clonotypes.

On this clonotype: What it binds is unknown.

MiXCR was run by TCRdb on the reads, yielding one entry per CDR3 protein. The sample comprises about 310,000 distinct CDR3 sequences, about 17% of which are singletons, and around 12% rests with the top ten. The CDR3 runs to 15 residues. Germline CDR1 LNHDA, CDR2 SQIVND (reference sequence). V lost 4 bases and J 1 base, leaving 12 bases between the germline ends. The clonotype comes from a human donor in good health (CMV status not recorded). Some clones in this sample may be carry-over from other donors' samples. The chain links TRBV19 to TRBJ2-3; the D gene is possibly TRBD1 (6 bases). Sequencing was carried out using PBMCs. The CDR3 here is CASSTHRVGTDTQYF. The CDR3 nucleotides are TGTGCCAGTAGTACCCACAGGGTGGGCACAGATACGCAGTATTTT.